These T cell receptor beta chains were read from a single sample in a study of T cells expressing NK-cell markers. TCRdb reprocessed the 5' RACE reads; each CDR3 protein has one entry and no DNA is given. The sample yields around 550,000 distinct CDR3 sequences, of which the top ten take up approximately 4%. The specimen was blood T cells: a sorted CD56 or NKG2C T cell subset, CD4+ or CD8+ T cells, or bulk PBMC T cells (not recorded which). These receptors were collected from a man between 18 and 35 years old in good health. Both conserved end residues are part of each CDR3. Fields, in order: CDR3 length, J gene, V gene, CDR3 protein.

>14|TRBJ2-2|TRBV20-1
CSALRDSNTGELFF
>16|TRBJ2-3|TRBV5-6
CASSRLTGGRTDTQYF
>12|TRBJ2-1|TRBV7-8
CASSAWNNEQFF
>15|TRBJ2-2|TRBV5-6
CASSFTTLAPGELFF
>11|TRBJ2-1|TRBV24-1
CATGSFNEQFF
>16|TRBJ2-3|TRBV7-9
CASSLEAGERSDTQYF
>14|TRBJ2-1|TRBV5-1
CASSLAGTSLEQFF
>14|TRBJ1-1|TRBV10-1
CASSALPGSTEAFF
>16|TRBJ2-5|TRBV5-1
CASTQGVLRAQETQYF
>17|TRBJ2-3|TRBV7-2
CASSLARPGGGTDTQYF
>17|TRBJ2-3|TRBV7-2
CASSLGTSGSSTDTQYF
>13|TRBJ2-7|TRBV20-1
CSAQPGEFYEQYF
>14|TRBJ2-1|TRBV20-1
CSARRLAGLNEQFF
>11|TRBJ2-3|TRBV29-1
CSGGNTDTQYF
>16|TRBJ1-1|TRBV6-5
CASSYGQNRLNTEAFF
>17|TRBJ2-5|TRBV5-1
CASSAGLTPGVGETQYF
>16|TRBJ2-2|TRBV18
CASSPPGLVGTGELFF
>13|TRBJ2-7|TRBV7-2
CASSLERSYEQYF
>14|TRBJ2-7|TRBV5-6
CASSDPGLAYEQYF
>15|TRBJ2-5|TRBV10-2
CASSTSGREQETQYF
>15|TRBJ2-1|TRBV19
CASSKDRASYNEQFF
>14|TRBJ2-1|TRBV5-5
CASSWRLGNNEQFF
>14|TRBJ2-1|TRBV24-1
CATSGRGALNEQFF
>19|TRBJ2-1|TRBV5-1
CASSSSTWLAALTYNEQFF
>13|TRBJ1-2|TRBV27
CASRGGTNYGYTF
>14|TRBJ2-1|TRBV20-1
CSAKLPGLLNEQFF
>15|TRBJ2-3|TRBV7-9
CASSETGGYTDTQYF
>15|TRBJ1-1|TRBV25-1
CASTPGGRVFTEAFF
>13|TRBJ1-1|TRBV7-3
CASSPTGAGGAFF
>14|TRBJ2-5|TRBV29-1
CSVEGGVGGETQYF
>14|TRBJ2-1|TRBV20-1
CSAVSASGRGEQFF
>15|TRBJ2-1|TRBV7-2
CASSFDRDLYNEQFF
>14|TRBJ2-1|TRBV7-8
CASSLQGRNNEQFF
>15|TRBJ2-1|TRBV7-2
CASSWTGTSRYEQFF
>18|TRBJ2-1|TRBV12-3/TRBV12-4
CASRSTWRREGRYNEQFF
>11|TRBJ1-1|TRBV12-3/TRBV12-4
CASNDGRYAFF
>20|TRBJ2-1|TRBV7-2
CASSPRRRSGRQERDNEQFF